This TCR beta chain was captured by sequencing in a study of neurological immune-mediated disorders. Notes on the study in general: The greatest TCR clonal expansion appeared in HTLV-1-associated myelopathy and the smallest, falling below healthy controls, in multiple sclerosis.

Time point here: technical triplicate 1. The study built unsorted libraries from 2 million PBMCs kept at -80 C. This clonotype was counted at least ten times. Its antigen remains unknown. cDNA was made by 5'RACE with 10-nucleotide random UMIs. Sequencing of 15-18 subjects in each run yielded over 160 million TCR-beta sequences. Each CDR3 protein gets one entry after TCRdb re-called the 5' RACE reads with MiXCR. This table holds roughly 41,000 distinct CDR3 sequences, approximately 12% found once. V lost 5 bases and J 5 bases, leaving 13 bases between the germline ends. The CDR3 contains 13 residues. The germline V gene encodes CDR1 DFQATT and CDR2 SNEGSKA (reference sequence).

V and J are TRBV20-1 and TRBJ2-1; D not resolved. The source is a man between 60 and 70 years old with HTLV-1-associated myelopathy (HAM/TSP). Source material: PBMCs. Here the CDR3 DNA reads TGCAGTGCTTGGAACCGGGCCGACAATGAGCAGTTCTTC. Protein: CSAWNRADNEQFF.